This T cell receptor beta chain was sequenced for a study of blood T cells in healthy people across ages (dated by TCRdb to between 2014 and 2016). In the study overall: Template switching captured roughly one uniquely barcoded TCR beta cDNA molecule per two T cells in model experiments. Using deep sequencing normalized with unique cDNA molecular identifiers, the study measured how TCR beta repertoire diversity changes with age. To avoid experimental bias, donors of different ages were randomly spread across the sequencing lanes. Donors were grouped into four age groups: young (average approximately 16 years), middle-aged (roughly 40), aged (around 62) and long-lived (over 80). Two additional independent replicas of 1 million unique cDNA reads from the same blood draw were analyzed for two donors (one aged 18 to 30 and one aged 80 or older).

This clonotype was counted only a few times. It has no known antigen specificity. Per-base quality was not reported, and no clone a single base away is much larger than it. V is shortened by 5 bases, J by 6 bases, and the region joining them spans 20 bases. Including the terminal cysteine and phenylalanine, the CDR3 comprises 17 residues. Just the 51-base CDR3 DNA is kept, in frame starting at base 1. CDR1 and CDR2, per the germline V gene (reference sequence), are SGHAT and FQDESV. The approximately 39 donors, aged about 6 to 90 years, were systemically healthy Caucasian individuals from Russia. Each donor gave ten milliliters of peripheral blood, collected into EDTA-treated Vacutainer tubes. Ficoll-Paque density-gradient centrifugation was used to isolate PBMCs, with at least 7 million per sample. Total RNA, at least 6 micrograms per sample, was extracted from PBMCs with Trizol reagent. Naive CD45RAhigh/CD27high T cell percentages were measured by flow cytometry on a PBMC aliquot from every donor.

The library was obtained by 5' RACE. A second about 7 to 11 cycle PCR used a sample-barcoded 5' primer and a J-beta primer mix. A unique molecular identifier was introduced onto each TCR beta cDNA molecule by a template-switch 5' adaptor carrying 12 random nucleotides. Each sample yielded at least 3 million CDR3-containing paired-end reads. All of the RNA was converted into first-strand cDNA using the Mint cDNA synthesis kit, with a TRBC-specific oligonucleotide serving as the primer. Following uracil-DNA glycosylase treatment, all cDNA underwent a first 18-cycle PCR with the universal primers M1SS and BC2_uni_R. On the authors' methods: Each sample was normalized by randomly selecting 1 million high-quality reads, each carrying a distinct molecular identifier. Reads with shared molecular identifiers were discarded instead of being binned into consensus sequences. MiTCR, with a Q25 quality threshold and the strictest error-elimination algorithm, was used for CDR3 identification, clonotype clustering and error correction. A nonparametric unseen species model with Euler transformation was used to estimate lower-bound total TCR beta diversity. TCRdb applied fastp at Q25 and MiXCR to the public reads, then kept only in-frame beta chains. Each CDR3 protein gets just one entry, which takes the most common genes and DNA from the rows behind it. For this entry, the V and J calls and clone size follow TCRdb and not the study's own pipeline. For this sample the table gives approximately 1,700,000 distinct CDR3 sequences, of which roughly two fifths were detected only once. The ten largest make up 23% of the sample.

Results the study describes overall, beyond this receptor: Donor CMV infection status was unknown, potentially confounding age-related changes in expanded clonotypes. Because profiling used bulk unsorted PBMCs, naive and antigen-experienced compartments could not be compared conclusively. Observed TCR beta diversity correlated strongly with the percentage of naive T cells measured by flow cytometry. Estimates of total diversity based on one million sequenced T cells were regarded as lower bounds and as underestimates. Observed TCR beta diversity per million T cells fell roughly linearly with age, and a significant reduction was already apparent by age roughly 41. The long-lived group showed more naive CD4+ T cells, fewer expanded clones and increased TCR diversity than the aged group, suggesting age selection.

The V gene is TRBV11-1 and the J gene is TRBJ1-6, with the D segment identity uncertain. Input material: blood. The clonotype was recovered from a human donor in good health. The DNA sequence is as follows: TGTGCCAGCAGCCTAGAGGCGTCCCGCTTCGGTAATTCACCCCTCCACTTT. This is translated as CASSLEASRFGNSPLHF.